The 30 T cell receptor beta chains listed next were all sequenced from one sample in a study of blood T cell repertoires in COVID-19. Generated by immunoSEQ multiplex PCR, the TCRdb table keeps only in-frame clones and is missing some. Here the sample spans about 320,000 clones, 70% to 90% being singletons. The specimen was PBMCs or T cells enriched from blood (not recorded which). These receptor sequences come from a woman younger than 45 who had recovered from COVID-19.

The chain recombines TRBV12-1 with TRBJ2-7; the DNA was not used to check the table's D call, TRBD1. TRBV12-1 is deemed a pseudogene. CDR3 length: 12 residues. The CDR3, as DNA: TGTGCCACCCCACAGAGCTCCTACGAGCAGTACTTC. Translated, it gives CATPQSSYEQYF.

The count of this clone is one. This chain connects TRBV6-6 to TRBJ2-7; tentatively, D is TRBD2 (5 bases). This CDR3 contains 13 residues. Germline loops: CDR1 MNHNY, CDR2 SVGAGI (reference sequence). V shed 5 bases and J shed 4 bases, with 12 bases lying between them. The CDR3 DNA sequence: TGTGCCAGCAGTCCGTCCGAGGGATACGAGCAGTACTTC. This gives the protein CASSPSEGYEQYF.

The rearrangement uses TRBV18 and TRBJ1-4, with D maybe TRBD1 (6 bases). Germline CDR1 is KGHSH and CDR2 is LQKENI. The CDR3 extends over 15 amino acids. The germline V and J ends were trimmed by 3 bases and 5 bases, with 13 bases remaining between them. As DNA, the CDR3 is TGTGCCAGCTCACCCGACAGGAGACCCAATGAAAAACTGTTTTTT. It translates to CASSPDRRPNEKLFF.

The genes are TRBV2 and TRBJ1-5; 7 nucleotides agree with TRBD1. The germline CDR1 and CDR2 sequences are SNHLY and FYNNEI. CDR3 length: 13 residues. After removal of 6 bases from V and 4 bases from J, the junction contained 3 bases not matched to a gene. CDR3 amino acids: CASSPGQNQPQHF. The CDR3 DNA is TGTGCCAGCAGCCCGGGACAGAATCAGCCCCAGCATTTT.

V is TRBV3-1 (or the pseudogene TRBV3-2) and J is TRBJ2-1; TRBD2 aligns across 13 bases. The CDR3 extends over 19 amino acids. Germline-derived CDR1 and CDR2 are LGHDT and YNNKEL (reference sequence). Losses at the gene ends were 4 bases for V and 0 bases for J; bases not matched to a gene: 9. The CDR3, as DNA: TGTGCCAGCAGCCGTAGACTAGCGGGGGGAAGTTACTCCTACAATGAGCAGTTCTTC. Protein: CASSRRLAGGSYSYNEQFF.

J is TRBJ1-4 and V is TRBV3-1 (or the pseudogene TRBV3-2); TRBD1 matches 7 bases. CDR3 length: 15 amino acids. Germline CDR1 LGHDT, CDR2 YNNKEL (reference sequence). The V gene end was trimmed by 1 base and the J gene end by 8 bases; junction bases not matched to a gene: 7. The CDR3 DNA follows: TGTGCCAGCAGCCAAGTGATAGGGGGCAGGGAAAAACTGTTTTTT. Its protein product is CASSQVIGGREKLFF.

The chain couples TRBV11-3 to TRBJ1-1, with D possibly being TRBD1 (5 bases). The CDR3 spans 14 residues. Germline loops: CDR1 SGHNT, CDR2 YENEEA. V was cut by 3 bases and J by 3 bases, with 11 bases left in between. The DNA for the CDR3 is TGTGCCAGCAGCTTTGAGGGGAGGGACACTGAAGCTTTCTTT. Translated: CASSFEGRDTEAFF.

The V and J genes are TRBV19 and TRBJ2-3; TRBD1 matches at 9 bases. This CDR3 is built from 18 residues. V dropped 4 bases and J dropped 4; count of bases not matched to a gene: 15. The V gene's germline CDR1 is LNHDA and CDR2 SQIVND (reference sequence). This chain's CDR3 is CASSTKQDRGSHPDTQYF. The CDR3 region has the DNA TGTGCCAGTAGTACAAAACAGGACAGGGGTTCACACCCAGATACGCAGTATTTT. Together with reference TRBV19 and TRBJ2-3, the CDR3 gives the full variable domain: DGGITQSPKYLFRKEGQNVTLSCEQNLNHDAMYWYRQDPGQGLRLIYYSQIVNDFQKGDIAEGYSVSREKKESFPLTVTSAQKNPTAFYLCASSTKQDRGSHPDTQYFGPGTRLTVL.

CDR3 DNA sequence: TGTGCCAGCAGCCCCCGGACTAGAACCCAAGAGACCCAGTACTTC. It is translated as CASSPRTRTQETQYF. V gene TRBV7-9 combines with J gene TRBJ2-5; TRBD2 aligns across 7 bases. CDR3 length: 15 residues. V lost 5 bases, J lost 1 base, and 7 bases stayed unmatched. In germline, CDR1 is SEHNR, CDR2 FQNEAQ (reference sequence).

This CDR3 reads CASSETTGGWSPLHF. The CDR3 bases are TGCGCCAGCAGTGAGACAACAGGGGGTTGGTCACCCCTCCACTTT. The chain couples TRBV10-2 to TRBJ1-6; 8 bases line up with TRBD1. V was pared by 2 bases and J by 10 bases, with 7 bases of the junction left unmatched. CDR3 size: 15 residues. Germline V gene lookup returns CDR1 WSHSY and CDR2 SAAADI.

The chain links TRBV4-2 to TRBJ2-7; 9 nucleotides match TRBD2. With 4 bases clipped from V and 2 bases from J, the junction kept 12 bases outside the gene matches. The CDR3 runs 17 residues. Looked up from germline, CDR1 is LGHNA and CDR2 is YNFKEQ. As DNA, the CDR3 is TGTGCCAGCAGCCGGGTGGAGTCTAGCGGGGTTGCCTACGAGCAGTACTTC. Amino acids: CASSRVESSGVAYEQYF.

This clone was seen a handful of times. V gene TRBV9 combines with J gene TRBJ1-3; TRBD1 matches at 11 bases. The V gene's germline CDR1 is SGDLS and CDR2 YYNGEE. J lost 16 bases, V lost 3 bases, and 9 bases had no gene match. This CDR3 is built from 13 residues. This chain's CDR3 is CASSDGTGGSRYF. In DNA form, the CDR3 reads TGTGCCAGCAGCGACGGGACAGGGGGTTCGCGGTATTTT.

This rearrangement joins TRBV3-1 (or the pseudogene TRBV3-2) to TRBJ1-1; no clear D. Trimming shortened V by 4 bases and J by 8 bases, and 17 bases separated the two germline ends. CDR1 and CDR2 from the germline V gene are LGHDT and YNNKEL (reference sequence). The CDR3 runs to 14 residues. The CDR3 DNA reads TGTGCCAGCAGCCCGCCCTCTCTCAGAGGGGAAGCTTTCTTT. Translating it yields CASSPPSLRGEAFF.

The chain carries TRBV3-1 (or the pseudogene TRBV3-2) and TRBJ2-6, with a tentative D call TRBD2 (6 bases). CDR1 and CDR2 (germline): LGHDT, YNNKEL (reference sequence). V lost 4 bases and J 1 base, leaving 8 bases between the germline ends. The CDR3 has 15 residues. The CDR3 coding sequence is TGTGCCAGCAGCCGGCGGGGATCTGGGGCCAACGTCCTGACTTTC. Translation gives CASSRRGSGANVLTF.

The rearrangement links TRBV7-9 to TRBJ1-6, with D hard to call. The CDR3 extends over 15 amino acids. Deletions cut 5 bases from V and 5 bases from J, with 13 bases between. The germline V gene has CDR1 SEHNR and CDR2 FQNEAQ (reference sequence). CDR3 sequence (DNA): TGTGCCAGCAGCCCCGGAGTCCGGGATAATTCACCCCTCCACTTT. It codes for CASSPGVRDNSPLHF.

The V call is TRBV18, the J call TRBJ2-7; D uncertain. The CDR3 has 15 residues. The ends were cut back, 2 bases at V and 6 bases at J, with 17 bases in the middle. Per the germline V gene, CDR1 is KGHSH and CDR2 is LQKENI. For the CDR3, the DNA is TGTGCCAGCTCACCAATTCCTGGCGGCCTCAGCGAGCAGTACTTC. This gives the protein CASSPIPGGLSEQYF.

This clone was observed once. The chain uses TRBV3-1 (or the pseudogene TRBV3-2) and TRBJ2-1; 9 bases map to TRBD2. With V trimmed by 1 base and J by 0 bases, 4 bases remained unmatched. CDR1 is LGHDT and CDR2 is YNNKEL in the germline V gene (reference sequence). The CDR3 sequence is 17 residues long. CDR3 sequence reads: CASSQVAGVHSYNEQFF. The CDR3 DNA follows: TGTGCCAGCAGCCAAGTAGCGGGGGTCCACTCCTACAATGAGCAGTTCTTC.

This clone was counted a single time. The CDR3 protein is CASSISGGVYNEQFF. DNA of the CDR3: TGTGCCAGCAGTATTAGCGGGGGGGTCTACAATGAGCAGTTCTTC. This chain joins TRBV6-5 and TRBJ2-1, with TRBD2 identical over 11 bases. This CDR3 has 15 amino acids. The germline V gene encodes CDR1 MNHEY and CDR2 SVGAGI. V gave up 5 bases and J gave up 3 bases; unmatched junction bases: 3.

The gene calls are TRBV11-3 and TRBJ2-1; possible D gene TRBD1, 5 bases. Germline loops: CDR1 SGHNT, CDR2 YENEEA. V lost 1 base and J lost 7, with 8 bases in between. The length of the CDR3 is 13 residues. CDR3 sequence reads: CASSLGGVNEQFF. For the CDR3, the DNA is TGTGCCAGCAGCTTAGGGGGCGTGAATGAGCAGTTCTTC.

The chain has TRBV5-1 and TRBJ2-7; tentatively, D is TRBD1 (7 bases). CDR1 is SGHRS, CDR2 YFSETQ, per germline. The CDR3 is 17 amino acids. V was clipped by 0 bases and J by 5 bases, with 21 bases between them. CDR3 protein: CASSLAYSGGGQDEQYF. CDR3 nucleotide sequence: TGCGCCAGCAGCTTGGCCTATTCAGGAGGGGGCCAGGACGAGCAGTACTTC.

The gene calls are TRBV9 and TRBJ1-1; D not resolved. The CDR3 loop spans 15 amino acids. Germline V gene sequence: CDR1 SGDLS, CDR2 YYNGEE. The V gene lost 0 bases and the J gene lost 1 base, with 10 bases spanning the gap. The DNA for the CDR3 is TGTGCCAGCAGCGTAGATGGCAGGCCGAACACTGAAGCTTTCTTT. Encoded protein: CASSVDGRPNTEAFF.

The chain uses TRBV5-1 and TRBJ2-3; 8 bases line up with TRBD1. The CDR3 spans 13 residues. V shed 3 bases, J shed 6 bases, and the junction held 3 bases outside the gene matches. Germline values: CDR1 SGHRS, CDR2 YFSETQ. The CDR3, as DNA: TGCGCCAGCAGCTACCGGACAGGGGATACGCAGTATTTT. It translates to CASSYRTGDTQYF.

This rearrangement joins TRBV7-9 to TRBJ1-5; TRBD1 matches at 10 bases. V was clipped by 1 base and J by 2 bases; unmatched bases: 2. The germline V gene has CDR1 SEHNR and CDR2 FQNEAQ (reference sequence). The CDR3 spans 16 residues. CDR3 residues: CASSLGDRGGNQPQHF. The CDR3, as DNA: TGTGCCAGCAGCTTAGGGGACAGGGGCGGCAATCAGCCCCAGCATTTT.

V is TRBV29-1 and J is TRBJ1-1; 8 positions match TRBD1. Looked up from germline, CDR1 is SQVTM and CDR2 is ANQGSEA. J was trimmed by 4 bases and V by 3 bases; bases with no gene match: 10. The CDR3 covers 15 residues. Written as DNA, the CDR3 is TGCAGCGTTGAGGGGAAGACAGGGGTCAGCACTGAAGCTTTCTTT. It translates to CSVEGKTGVSTEAFF.

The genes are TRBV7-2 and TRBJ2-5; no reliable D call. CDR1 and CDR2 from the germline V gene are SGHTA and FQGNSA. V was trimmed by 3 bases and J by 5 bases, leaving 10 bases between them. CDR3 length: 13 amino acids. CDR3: CASSLMVEETQYF. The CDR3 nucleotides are TGTGCCAGCAGCTTGATGGTGGAGGAGACCCAGTACTTC.

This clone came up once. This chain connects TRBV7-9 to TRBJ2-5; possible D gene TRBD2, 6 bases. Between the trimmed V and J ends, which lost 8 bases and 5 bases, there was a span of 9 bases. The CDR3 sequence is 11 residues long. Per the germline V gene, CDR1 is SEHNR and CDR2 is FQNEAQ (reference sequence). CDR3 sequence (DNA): TGTGCCAGCCCACGGGGGGAGACCCAGTACTTC. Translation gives CASPRGETQYF.

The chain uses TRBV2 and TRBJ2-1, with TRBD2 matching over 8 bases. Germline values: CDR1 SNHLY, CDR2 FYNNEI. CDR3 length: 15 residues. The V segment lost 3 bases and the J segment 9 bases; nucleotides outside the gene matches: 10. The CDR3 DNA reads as TGTGCCAGCAGTGATCAGCGGGGGTTCCTGGGTGAGCAGTTCTTC. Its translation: CASSDQRGFLGEQFF.

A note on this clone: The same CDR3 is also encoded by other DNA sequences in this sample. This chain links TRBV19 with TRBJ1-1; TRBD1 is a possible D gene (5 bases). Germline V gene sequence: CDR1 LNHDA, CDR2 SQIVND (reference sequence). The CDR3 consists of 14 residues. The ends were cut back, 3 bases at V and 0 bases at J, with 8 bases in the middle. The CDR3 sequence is CASSIGGVNTEAFF. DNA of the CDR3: TGTGCCAGTAGTATTGGGGGGGTGAACACTGAAGCTTTCTTT.

In nucleotides, the CDR3 is TGTGCCTGGGGTCGGCGGGGCAGGATGACCTACGAGCAGTACTTC. Its protein product is CAWGRRGRMTYEQYF. This chain connects TRBV30 to TRBJ2-7; D may be TRBD2 (6 bases). This CDR3 spans 15 amino acids. V was shortened by 5 bases and J by 2 bases, with 19 bases between the two germline ends. Per the germline V gene, CDR1 is GTSNPN and CDR2 is SVGIG (reference sequence).

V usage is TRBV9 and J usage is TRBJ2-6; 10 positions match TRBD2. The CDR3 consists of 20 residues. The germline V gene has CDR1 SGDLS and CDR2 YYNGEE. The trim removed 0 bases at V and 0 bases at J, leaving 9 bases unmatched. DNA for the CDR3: TGTGCCAGCAGCGTAGCCCTAGCGGGGGAGCTGGGCTCTGGGGCCAACGTCCTGACTTTC. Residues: CASSVALAGELGSGANVLTF.